This is a list of T cell receptor beta chains from one sample in a study of shared clonotypes between healthy human individuals. Sequencing used immunoSEQ multiplex PCR; TCRdb keeps in-frame clones, though not all of them. The sample consists of hundreds of thousands of clones, approximately 79% of them appearing once. The sample taken for sequencing was memory CD4+ T cells sorted from blood. These receptors all stem from a woman aged 30 to 39 in good health. CDR3s include the opening cysteine and the closing phenylalanine or tryptophan. A D gene is named only where the DNA matches it firmly. Expanded clones are given a class, and other clones once, few, many or no size at all.

size,D,V,J,CDR3,DNA
many,.,TRBV7-2,TRBJ2-3,CASSLAIGRTDTQYF,TGTGCCAGCAGCTTAGCCATCGGGAGAACAGATACGCAGTATTTT
once,.,TRBV5-1,TRBJ2-5,CASSLGPSTGQETQYF,TGCGCCAGCAGCTTGGGGCCATCCACAGGGCAAGAGACCCAGTACTTC
.,TRBD2,TRBV25-1,TRBJ2-7,CASTSGPGGDYEQYF,TGTGCCAGCACCTCAGGTCCGGGAGGGGATTACGAGCAGTACTTC
.,TRBD1,TRBV19,TRBJ1-5,CASSVTGGRGNQPQHF,TGTGCCAGTAGTGTTACAGGGGGTCGGGGCAATCAGCCCCAGCATTTT
.,TRBD2,TRBV5-1,TRBJ2-3,CASSLGSSGPTDTQYF,TGCGCCAGCAGCTTGGGATCTAGCGGGCCGACAGATACGCAGTATTTT
.,.,TRBV5-8,TRBJ2-7,CASSLPGTYEQYF,TGTGCCAGCAGCTTACCGGGAACCTACGAGCAGTACTTC
few,TRBD1,TRBV6-1,TRBJ1-5,CASSEMTGGQPQHF,TGTGCCAGCAGTGAAATGACAGGGGGTCAGCCCCAGCATTTT
.,.,TRBV11-2,TRBJ1-2,CASSLGGGPQTLYGYTF,TGTGCCAGCAGCTTAGGTGGGGGGCCCCAGACCCTTTATGGCTACACCTTC
.,.,TRBV7-2,TRBJ1-1,CASSLEGHQAFF,TGTGCCAGCAGCTTAGAGGGACATCAAGCTTTCTTT
.,.,TRBV5-5,TRBJ2-5,CASSLEPDRQTQYF,TGTGCCAGCAGCTTGGAGCCAGATCGCCAGACCCAGTACTTC
.,.,TRBV7-6,TRBJ2-1,CASSLVLAKNEQFF,TGTGCCAGCAGCTTAGTACTAGCCAAGAATGAGCAGTTCTTC
.,.,TRBV5-1,TRBJ2-3,CASSLAQGPGTDTQYF,TGCGCCAGCAGCTTGGCCCAGGGTCCAGGCACAGATACGCAGTATTTT
.,TRBD1,TRBV29-1,TRBJ2-7,CSVGQGASEQYF,TGCAGCGTGGGACAGGGGGCTTCCGAGCAGTACTTC
.,.,TRBV25-1,TRBJ2-5,CASRSGGTGETQYF,TGTGCCAGCAGGAGCGGGGGGACAGGGGAGACCCAGTACTTC
many,TRBD2,TRBV23-1,TRBJ2-3,CASISPRLAGPLETDTQYF,TGCGCCAGCATCTCCCCGAGGCTAGCGGGCCCCCTGGAGACAGATACGCAGTATTTT
.,TRBD2,TRBV7-8,TRBJ2-1,CASSISGRANEQFF,TGTGCCAGCAGCATTAGCGGGAGGGCTAATGAGCAGTTCTTC
once,.,TRBV4-1,TRBJ1-3,CASSQGQGPGMAGNTIYF,TGCGCCAGCAGCCAGGGACAAGGGCCTGGGATGGCTGGAAACACCATATATTTT
once,TRBD2,TRBV6-5,TRBJ2-1,CASSYEASGSFVEQFF,TGTGCCAGCAGTTACGAGGCTAGCGGGAGCTTTGTTGAGCAGTTCTTC
few,TRBD1,TRBV27,TRBJ2-7,CASSLLGQGIYEQYF,TGTGCCAGCAGTTTACTGGGACAGGGAATCTACGAGCAGTACTTC
.,TRBD1,TRBV19,TRBJ1-1,CASSTRDRGPEAFF,TGTGCCAGTAGTACCCGGGACAGGGGGCCTGAAGCTTTCTTT
few,TRBD2,TRBV18,TRBJ2-1,CASSLYSGSGSYNEQFF,TGTGCCAGCTCACTCTATAGCGGGAGTGGCTCCTACAATGAGCAGTTCTTC
.,.,TRBV28,TRBJ1-4,CASSYPRTARKEKLFF,TGTGCCAGCAGTTACCCCCGGACTGCCCGAAAGGAAAAACTGTTTTTT
few,TRBD1,TRBV18,TRBJ1-3,CASSRFEGAASGNTIYF,TGTGCCAGCTCCCGTTTCGAGGGGGCCGCGAGTGGAAACACCATATATTTT
.,TRBD2,TRBV10-3,TRBJ2-2,CAMSGLAATGELFF,TGTGCCATGTCGGGACTAGCGGCCACCGGGGAGCTGTTTTTT
.,.,TRBV6-5,TRBJ2-7,CASRLGVRPYEQYF,TGTGCCAGCAGACTGGGAGTAAGACCCTACGAGCAGTACTTC
.,.,TRBV30,TRBJ2-3,CAWSGSVTSTDTQYF,TGTGCCTGGAGTGGCTCGGTCACGAGCACAGATACGCAGTATTTT
once,TRBD2,TRBV7-2,TRBJ2-3,CASSLGGRKENTQYF,TGTGCCAGCAGCTTAGGCGGGAGGAAGGAAAATACGCAGTATTTT
.,.,TRBV25-1,TRBJ2-4,CASSENEWIGAKNIQYF,TGTGCCAGCAGTGAGAACGAATGGATTGGAGCCAAAAACATTCAGTACTTC
.,.,TRBV18,TRBJ2-7,CASSPDESTFYEQYF,TGTGCCAGCTCACCGGACGAGTCGACGTTCTACGAGCAGTACTTC
.,TRBD1,TRBV6-1,TRBJ2-7,CASTGQGGYEQYF,TGTGCCAGCACGGGACAGGGAGGCTACGAGCAGTACTTC
few,TRBD1,TRBV14,TRBJ2-4,CASSHDRDRNIQYF,TGTGCCAGCAGCCACGACAGGGACCGTAACATTCAGTACTTC
few,.,TRBV7-2,TRBJ1-4,CASSLKTGWTEKLFF,TGTGCCAGCAGCTTAAAGACAGGTTGGACTGAAAAACTGTTTTTT
.,.,TRBV6-6,TRBJ1-5,CASSYSTANNQPQHF,TGTGCCAGCAGTTACTCGACAGCTAACAATCAGCCCCAGCATTTT
.,.,TRBV28,TRBJ1-1,CASSYLGGSNTEAFF,TGTGCCAGCAGTTACCTGGGGGGATCGAACACTGAAGCTTTCTTT
.,.,TRBV2,TRBJ2-5,CASKKRVSPETQYF,TGTGCCAGCAAAAAGCGGGTATCCCCGGAGACCCAGTACTTC
.,.,TRBV25-1,TRBJ2-2,CASRMAGATTGELFF,TGTGCCAGCAGAATGGCAGGGGCGACCACCGGGGAGCTGTTTTTT
.,TRBD2,TRBV14,TRBJ2-2,CASSQDLASGLGELFF,TGTGCCAGCAGCCAAGATCTGGCTAGCGGACTCGGGGAGCTGTTTTTT
.,.,TRBV5-5,TRBJ2-1,CASSLLAGVLGEQFF,TGTGCCAGCAGCTTGCTGGCAGGGGTCTTGGGTGAGCAGTTCTTC
.,TRBD1,TRBV10-3,TRBJ2-7,CAISERGQGAEQYF,TGTGCCATCAGTGAGAGGGGACAGGGAGCCGAGCAGTACTTC
.,TRBD1,TRBV18,TRBJ1-5,CASSSDRGRGSNQPQHF,TGTGCCAGCTCATCGGACAGGGGGCGAGGGAGCAATCAGCCCCAGCATTTT
.,.,TRBV11-2,TRBJ2-5,CASARWGREETQYF,TGTGCCAGCGCTAGATGGGGGAGAGAAGAGACCCAGTACTTC
.,.,TRBV6-5,TRBJ1-3,CASRGGSSGNTIYF,TGTGCCAGCAGGGGGGGAAGCTCTGGAAACACCATATATTTT
.,TRBD2,TRBV4-1,TRBJ2-4,CASSQGRSGGRSNIQYF,TGCGCCAGCAGCCAAGGCCGTTCGGGGGGAAGGTCAAACATTCAGTACTTC
.,.,TRBV18,TRBJ2-2,CASSPSSRANTGELFF,TGTGCCAGCTCACCCTCCTCGCGGGCTAACACCGGGGAGCTGTTTTTT
.,.,TRBV7-8,TRBJ1-2,CASSLVQGYGYTF,TGTGCCAGCAGCTTAGTACAGGGATATGGCTACACCTTC
.,TRBD2,TRBV29-1,TRBJ2-1,CSVEAPGLGYNEQFF,TGCAGCGTCGAAGCACCGGGACTAGGCTACAATGAGCAGTTCTTC
few,.,TRBV7-9,TRBJ1-1,CASSSATWTEAFF,TGTGCCAGCAGCTCGGCTACGTGGACTGAAGCTTTCTTT
.,.,TRBV6-5,TRBJ1-3,CASSRDNSGNTIYF,TGTGCCAGCAGTCGGGACAACTCTGGAAACACCATATATTTT
.,.,TRBV5-8,TRBJ1-1,CASSLTGRHTEAFF,TGTGCCAGCAGCTTGACAGGGCGGCACACTGAAGCTTTCTTT
.,TRBD1,TRBV6-1,TRBJ2-7,CASSGTDRGSSEQYF,TGTGCCAGCAGTGGAACGGACAGGGGAAGTAGCGAGCAGTACTTC
.,TRBD1,TRBV15,TRBJ2-7,CATSRDQGAIYEQYF,TGTGCCACCAGCAGAGACCAGGGGGCCATTTACGAGCAGTACTTC
.,TRBD2,TRBV19,TRBJ2-7,CASSRTSGASYEQYF,TGTGCCAGTAGCCGGACTAGCGGGGCTTCCTACGAGCAGTACTTC
.,.,TRBV7-9,TRBJ2-2,CASSVGGIRELFF,TGTGCCAGCAGCGTCGGCGGGATCAGGGAGCTGTTTTTT
.,.,TRBV11-2,TRBJ2-5,CASSLGGSRETQYF,TGTGCCAGCAGCTTAGGGGGGTCGCGCGAGACCCAGTACTTC
.,TRBD2,TRBV5-1,TRBJ2-7,CASSLNPGGWYEQYF,TGCGCCAGCAGCTTGAACCCGGGAGGGTGGTACGAGCAGTACTTC
.,.,TRBV29-1,TRBJ1-3,CSVTTGSSGNTIYF,TGCAGCGTCACGACAGGTAGCTCTGGAAACACCATATATTTT
.,TRBD1,TRBV5-1,TRBJ2-2,CASSARQGTGELFF,TGCGCCAGCAGCGCGAGACAGGGAACCGGGGAGCTGTTTTTT
.,.,TRBV27,TRBJ1-1,CASSLSRTNTEAFF,TGTGCCAGCAGTTTATCCAGGACGAACACTGAAGCTTTCTTT
.,TRBD2,TRBV19,TRBJ2-1,CASSILSSGRALSYNEQFF,TGTGCCAGTAGTATTTTATCTAGCGGGAGGGCCCTCTCCTACAATGAGCAGTTCTTC
.,TRBD2,TRBV7-2,TRBJ2-2,CASSLRSGSGYTGELFF,TGTGCCAGCAGCTTACGGAGCGGGAGCGGGTACACCGGGGAGCTGTTTTTT